The T cell receptor beta chain described here comes from a study of shared clonotypes between healthy human individuals (dated by TCRdb to 2019 to 2021). About the study as a whole: The cohort comprised two women and three men aged 18 to 49 years. Different laboratories and diverse techniques were used to prepare libraries and sequence TCR repertoires, to increase sequencing depth and limit assay-specific biases. Leukapheresis yielded between about 0.85 and 9 billion PBMCs per donor. The study deeply sequenced blood TCR repertoires of five healthy adults to estimate repertoire size and the extent of clonotype sharing between individuals. The paper as a whole reports these results and caveats: Pairwise subsampling led to the expectation that sequencing depth would affect the degree of clonotype sharing among donors. Sampling was restricted to blood, and TCR repertoires in tissue are likely to differ from TCR repertoires in blood. Because the study included only a small number of donors, the genetic and exposure-history diversity represented was limited.

The donors were healthy, HIV-negative adults with no recently reported acute infections or vaccinations. Only Caucasian adults living in Nashville, Tennessee, USA were represented among the donors. For unsorted samples, 100 million or so PBMCs were counted, and genomic DNA was extracted using the QIAamp DNA Blood Mini kit. After blood collection by leukapheresis, PBMCs were isolated using Ficoll-Histopaque density gradient centrifugation and then cryopreserved in the vapor phase of liquid nitrogen. Using the deep immunoSEQ assay, multiplex PCR amplified TCR CDR3 regions from genomic DNA. For each cell subset, the extracted genomic DNA was distributed evenly across all wells of several immunoSEQ 96-well plates, and each plate served as one replicate. For unsorted PBMC, roughly 330 ng of genomic DNA, equivalent to about 30,000 T cell genomes, went into each replicate PCR. Genomic DNA from unsorted PBMC was sequenced over ten immunoSEQ deep assay plates. The purified libraries were quantified using a Qubit 3.0 fluorometer, sized with a Bioanalyzer 2100, and then quantified again using the KAPA Library Quantification kit. A separate single-read 150-cycle Illumina NextSeq 550 flow cell was used to sequence each immunoSEQ 96-well plate. From the authors' description of their analysis: Because the immunoSEQ output included only junctional sequences and no quality scores, the filtering could not be the same as the filtering used for full-length reads. To assign V/J genes and CDR3, sequences were annotated using PyIR, a Python wrapper for IgBLAST v1.9, with IMGT germline references. Reads were filtered out if the reads had weak V/J assignments (E-value above 1e-6), no CDR3, stop codons, out-of-frame junctions, or ambiguous translated residues. V3J clonotypes were defined by identical inferred V gene, J gene, and CDR3 amino acid sequence. The percentage overlap between two repertoires was calculated by dividing the number of shared unique clonotypes by the size of the smaller repertoire. Richness of each repertoire was evaluated using RTK rarefaction, the Chao1 estimator, and Recon v2.1 estimates of unobserved clonotypes. TCRdb took this table from immuneACCESS and kept in-frame rearrangements with V and J called. Such tables lack part of the clones; where checked against another copy, unresolved V genes explain under half of the gap, and the rest is unexplained. V and J calls and clone size are as listed in that table; D and trimming were resolved from the DNA. In this sample the table shows some 490,000 clones, approximately 78% of which occur a single time. The ten largest account for around 11% of the sample.

Of note for this clone: The clone's antigen remains unknown. Nothing much larger sits one base from this clone, and base qualities are not available.

The source is a woman in her 40s in good health. Some clones in this sample may be carry-over from other donors' samples. Sequences were obtained from PBMCs.

The CDR3 has the sequence CASTLGVLAYEQYF. The DNA sequence is as follows: TGTGCCAGCACCCTCGGGGTATTGGCCTACGAGCAGTACTTC. The V and J genes are TRBV28 and TRBJ2-7; TRBD2 might be the D gene, on 5 matching bases. Trimming takes 7 bases from V and 2 bases from J, and the germline ends sit 15 bases apart. The cysteine opens and the phenylalanine closes a CDR3 of 14 amino acids. The entry retains the CDR3 DNA only, 42 bases that are in frame from base 1. Per the germline V gene, MDHEN is the CDR1 and SYDVKM is the CDR2.